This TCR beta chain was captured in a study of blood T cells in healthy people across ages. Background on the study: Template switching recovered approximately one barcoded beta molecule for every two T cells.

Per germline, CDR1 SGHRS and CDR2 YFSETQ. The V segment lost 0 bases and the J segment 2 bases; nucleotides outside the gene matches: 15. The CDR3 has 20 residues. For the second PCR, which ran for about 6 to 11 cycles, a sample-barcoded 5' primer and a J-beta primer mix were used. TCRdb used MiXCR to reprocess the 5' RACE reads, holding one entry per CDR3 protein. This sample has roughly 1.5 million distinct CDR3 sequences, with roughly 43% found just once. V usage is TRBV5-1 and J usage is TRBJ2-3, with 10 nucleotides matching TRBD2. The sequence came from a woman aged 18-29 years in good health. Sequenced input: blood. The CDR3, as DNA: TGCGCCAGCAGCTTGGGATCCCTAGGGCTAGCGGGGGCCCTCACAGATACGCAGTATTTT. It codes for CASSLGSLGLAGALTDTQYF.